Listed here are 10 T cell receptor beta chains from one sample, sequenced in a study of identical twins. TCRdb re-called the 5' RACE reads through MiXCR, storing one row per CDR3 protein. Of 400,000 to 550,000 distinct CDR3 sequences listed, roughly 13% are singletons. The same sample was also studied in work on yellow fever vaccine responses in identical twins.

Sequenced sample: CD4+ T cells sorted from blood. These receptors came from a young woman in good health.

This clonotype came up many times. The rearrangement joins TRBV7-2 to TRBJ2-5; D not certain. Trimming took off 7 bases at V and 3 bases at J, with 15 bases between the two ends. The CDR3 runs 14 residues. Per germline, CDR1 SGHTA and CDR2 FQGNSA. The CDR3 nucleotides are TGTGCCAGCACCCCTCCCTCGACCAAAGAGACCCAGTACTTC. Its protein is CASTPPSTKETQYF.

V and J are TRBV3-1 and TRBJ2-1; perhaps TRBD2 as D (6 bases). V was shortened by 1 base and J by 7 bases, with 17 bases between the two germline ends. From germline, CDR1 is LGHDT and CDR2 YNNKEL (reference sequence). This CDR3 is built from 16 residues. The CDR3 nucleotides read TGTGCCAGCAGCCAAGCGGCGGGGTTCACTGAAAATGAGCAGTTCTTC. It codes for CASSQAAGFTENEQFF.

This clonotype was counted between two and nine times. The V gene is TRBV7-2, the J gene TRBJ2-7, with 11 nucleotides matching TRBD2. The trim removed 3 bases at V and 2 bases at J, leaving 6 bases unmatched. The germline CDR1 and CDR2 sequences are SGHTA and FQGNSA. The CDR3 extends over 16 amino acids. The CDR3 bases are TGTGCCAGCAGCTTCCCCACTAGCGGGAGAGCCTACGAGCAGTACTTC. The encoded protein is CASSFPTSGRAYEQYF.

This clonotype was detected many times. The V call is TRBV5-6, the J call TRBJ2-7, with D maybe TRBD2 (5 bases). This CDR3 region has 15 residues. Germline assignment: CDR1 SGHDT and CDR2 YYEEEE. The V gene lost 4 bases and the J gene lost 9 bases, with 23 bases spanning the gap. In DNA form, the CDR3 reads TGTGCCAGCAGCCTCGGGAACGGAAGGGTAGTGGGGCAGTACTTC. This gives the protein CASSLGNGRVVGQYF.

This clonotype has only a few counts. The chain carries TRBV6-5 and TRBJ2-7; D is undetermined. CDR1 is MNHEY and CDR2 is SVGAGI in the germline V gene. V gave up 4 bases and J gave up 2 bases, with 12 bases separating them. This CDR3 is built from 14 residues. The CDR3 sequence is CASSSGIPTYEQYF. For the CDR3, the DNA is TGTGCCAGCAGTTCAGGAATCCCTACCTACGAGCAGTACTTC.

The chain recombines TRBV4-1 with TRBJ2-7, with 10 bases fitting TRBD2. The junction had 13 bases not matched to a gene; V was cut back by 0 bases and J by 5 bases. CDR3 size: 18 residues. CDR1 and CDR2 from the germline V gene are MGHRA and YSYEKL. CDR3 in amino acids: CASSQDLPYTSGKDEQYF. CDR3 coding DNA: TGCGCCAGCAGCCAAGATCTTCCATACACTAGCGGGAAGGACGAGCAGTACTTC.

In DNA, the CDR3 is TGCAGTGCTAGAGCAATGACAGGGATGAACACTGAAGCTTTCTTT. This encodes CSARAMTGMNTEAFF. The chain combines TRBV20-1 with TRBJ1-1; 7 bases are a match to TRBD1. The CDR3 loop spans 15 amino acids. In germline, CDR1 is DFQATT, CDR2 SNEGSKA (reference sequence). J was trimmed by 0 bases and V by 1 base; bases with no gene match: 5.

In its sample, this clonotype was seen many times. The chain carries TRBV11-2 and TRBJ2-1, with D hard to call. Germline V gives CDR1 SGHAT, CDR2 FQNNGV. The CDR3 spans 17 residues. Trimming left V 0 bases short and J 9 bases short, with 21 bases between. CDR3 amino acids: CASSLEPGRAALGEQFF. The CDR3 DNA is TGTGCCAGCAGCTTAGAGCCGGGTAGGGCCGCCCTGGGTGAGCAGTTCTTC.

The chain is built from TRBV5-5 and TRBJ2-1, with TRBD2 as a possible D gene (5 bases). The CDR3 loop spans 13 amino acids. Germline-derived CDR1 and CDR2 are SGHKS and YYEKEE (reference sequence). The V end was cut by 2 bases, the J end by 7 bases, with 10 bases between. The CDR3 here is CASSLAVWNEQFF. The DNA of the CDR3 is TGTGCCAGCAGCTTAGCGGTTTGGAATGAGCAGTTCTTC.

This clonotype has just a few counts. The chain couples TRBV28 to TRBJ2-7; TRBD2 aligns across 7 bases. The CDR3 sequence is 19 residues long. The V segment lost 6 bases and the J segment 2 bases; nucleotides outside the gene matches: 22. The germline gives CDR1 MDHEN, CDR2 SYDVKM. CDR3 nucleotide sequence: TGTGCCAGCAGCTTCACATTTGGGACGCCGGGACTACCCGCCTACGAGCAGTACTTC. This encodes CASSFTFGTPGLPAYEQYF.